The text below deals with one TCR beta chain. Germline V gene data show CDR1 as MGHRA and CDR2 as YSYEKL. CDR3 length: 15 residues. V was cut by 7 bases and J by 7 bases, with 19 bases left in between. Some clones are missing from TCRdb's copy, which holds only in-frame ones; the method was immunoSEQ multiplex PCR. The sample shows around 53,000 clones, nearly 85% of them seen only once. This entry comes from a study of PD-L1 blockade in urothelial cancer. The overall study: Median blood clonality was about 0.081, with about 81,000 unique TCRs.

The sequencing used PBMCs, collected around atezolizumab (anti-PD-L1) treatment. The chain carries TRBV4-1 and TRBJ1-4; D is possibly TRBD1 (5 bases). The sequence derives from a man aged 40-49 years with urothelial cancer. The CDR3: CASTSKGQAPEKLFF. The CDR3 DNA reads TGCGCCAGCACCTCCAAGGGGCAGGCCCCTGAAAAACTGTTTTTT.